This T cell receptor (beta chain) was sequenced for a study of cytomegalovirus exposure and HLA in healthy donors. Study-level findings and limits: In a later analysis, common viral pathogens appeared linked to several of the most significant clusters.

The PCR used 60 Vbeta and 13 Jbeta primers. Libraries were prepared by immunoSEQ multiplex PCR; TCRdb keeps only in-frame clonotypes and omits some of them. The table records roughly 150,000 clones, about 82% of them present only once. The CDR3 consists of 15 residues. This clone is a singleton in its sample. Its specificity is not known. This chain uses TRBV21-1 with TRBJ2-3; the table's TRBD2 call for D was not verified on the DNA. TRBV21-1 is described as a pseudogene. This sequence originates from a man younger than 45 in good health. The sequenced sample consisted of PBMCs. CDR3 residues: CASSRPLAGTDTQYF. The CDR3 DNA reads as TGTGCCAGCAGCAGACCCCTAGCGGGCACAGATACGCAGTATTTT.